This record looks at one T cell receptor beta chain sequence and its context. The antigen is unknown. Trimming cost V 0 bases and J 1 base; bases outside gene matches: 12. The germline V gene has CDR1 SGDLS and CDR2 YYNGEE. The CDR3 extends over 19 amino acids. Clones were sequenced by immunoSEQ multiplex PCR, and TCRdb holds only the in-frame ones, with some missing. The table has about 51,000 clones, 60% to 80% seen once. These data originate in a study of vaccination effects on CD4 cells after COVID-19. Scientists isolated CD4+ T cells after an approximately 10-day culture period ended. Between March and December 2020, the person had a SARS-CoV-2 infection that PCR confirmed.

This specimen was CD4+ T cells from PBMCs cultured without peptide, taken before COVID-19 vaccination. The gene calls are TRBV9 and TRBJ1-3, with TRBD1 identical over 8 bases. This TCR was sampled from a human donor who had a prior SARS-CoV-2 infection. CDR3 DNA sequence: TGTGCCAGCAGCGTAGATGCAGGGGGCACCCCCCTTTCTGGAAACACCATATATTTT. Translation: CASSVDAGGTPLSGNTIYF.